One and the same sample provided the 5 T cell receptor beta chains below, sequenced in a study of PD-L1 blockade in urothelial cancer. Indicated time point: pretreatment peripheral blood. Assay: immunoSEQ multiplex PCR; the TCRdb copy retains only in-frame clones and omits some. Seen here are tens of thousands of clones, roughly 77% observed once, and the top ten hold around 1.6%. The sequencing here drew on PBMCs, taken around atezolizumab (anti-PD-L1) treatment. The source of these receptors is a man in his 70s with urothelial cancer.

The chain carries TRBV2 and TRBJ1-2, with TRBD1 matching 9 bases. J lost 4 bases, V lost 6 bases, and 6 bases had no gene match. Germline V gene lookup returns CDR1 SNHLY and CDR2 FYNNEI. The CDR3 runs to 14 residues. CDR3 DNA: TGTGCCAGCAGGGGACAGGGAGTTGCCTATGGCTACACCTTC. It codes for CASRGQGVAYGYTF.

The genes are TRBV5-1 and TRBJ1-1; D is perhaps TRBD1 (6 bases). Germline assignment: CDR1 SGHRS and CDR2 YFSETQ. This CDR3 has 13 amino acids. V shed 7 bases and J shed 1 base, with 11 bases lying between them. CDR3 region: CASRKGENTEAFF. The CDR3 DNA is TGCGCCAGCCGAAAGGGGGAGAACACTGAAGCTTTCTTT.

The chain has TRBV5-4 and TRBJ2-2, with D possibly TRBD2 on 7 matching bases. This CDR3 is 17 amino acids long. The V end lost 4 bases, the J end lost 1 base, and 17 bases lay between the germline ends. Germline CDR1 is SGHNT and CDR2 is YYREEE (reference sequence). The CDR3 region has the DNA TGTGCCAGCAGCCCGGAGGGGGGGACACTGAACACCGGGGAGCTGTTTTTT. Its translation: CASSPEGGTLNTGELFF.

V gene TRBV4-3 combines with J gene TRBJ1-1; TRBD1 matches 7 bases. This CDR3 is 15 amino acids long. The germline gives CDR1 LGHNA, CDR2 YSLEER. V lost 1 base, J lost 0 bases, and 2 bases stayed unmatched. The CDR3, as DNA: TGCGCCAGCAGCCAAGGGACAGGATTGAACACTGAAGCTTTCTTT. It encodes CASSQGTGLNTEAFF.

By share, this clone counts as medium-sized (0.01 to 0.1%). The J gene is TRBJ2-1, the V gene TRBV9; D might be TRBD2 (6 bases). Germline V gene data show CDR1 as SGDLS and CDR2 as YYNGEE. V lost 10 bases to trimming and J lost 0 bases, with 17 bases between them. The CDR3 has 15 amino acids. CDR3 nucleotide sequence: TGTGCCTCCGCAGCGGAGGGGAGCTCCTACAATGAGCAGTTCTTC. Residues: CASAAEGSSYNEQFF. The variable domain in full, completed from reference TRBV9 and TRBJ2-1, reads DSGVTQTPKHLITATGQRVTLRCSPRSGDLSVYWYQQSLDQGLQFLIQYYNGEERAKGNILERFSAQQFPDLHSELNLSSLELGDSALYFCASAAEGSSYNEQFFGPGTRLTVL.